One sample yielded the 7 T cell receptor beta chains listed below, sequenced in a study of blood T cells in healthy people across ages. It was with a sample-barcoded 5' primer and a J-beta primer mix that a second PCR of roughly 7 to 12 cycles was run. TCRdb called the 5' RACE reads again in MiXCR, with one record for every CDR3 protein. In the table there are roughly 1,500,000 distinct CDR3 sequences, roughly 32% of which are singletons. Material: blood. The receptors were gathered from a woman aged 30 to 39 in good health.

This clonotype has only a few counts. The chain is built from TRBV5-1 and TRBJ1-2, with D unclear. CDR3 size: 15 residues. The V end was cut by 1 base, the J end by 3 bases, with 13 bases between. Germline V CDR1 and CDR2: SGHRS, YFSETQ. Here the CDR3 DNA reads TGCGCCAGCAGCTTGTGGACGACTAAAGACTATGGCTACACCTTC. Residues: CASSLWTTKDYGYTF. Variable domain in full (rest from reference TRBV5-1 and TRBJ1-2): KAGVTQTPRYLIKTRGQQVTLSCSPISGHRSVSWYQQTPGQGLQFLFEYFSETQRNKGNFPGRFSGRQFSNSRSEMNVSTLELGDSALYLCASSLWTTKDYGYTFGSGTRLTVV.

The chain recombines TRBV20-1 with TRBJ2-7; the D call may be TRBD1 or TRBD2 (6 bases each). The CDR3 is 13 residues long. Germline V gene lookup returns CDR1 DFQATT and CDR2 SNEGSKA (reference sequence). V lost 2 bases to trimming and J lost 5 bases, with 13 bases between them. CDR3 DNA: TGCAGTGCTAGATTCGGGGGCCTGGACGAGCAGTACTTC. It specifies CSARFGGLDEQYF.

This clonotype has only a few counts. The J gene is TRBJ1-5, the V gene TRBV25-1; tentative D call: TRBD1 (5 bases). V was shortened by 1 base and J by 1 base, with 5 bases between the two germline ends. This CDR3 contains 14 residues. In germline, CDR1 is MGHDK, CDR2 SYGVNS. The CDR3 sequence: CASSESGSNQPQHF. CDR3 sequence (DNA): TGTGCCAGCAGTGAATCAGGGAGCAATCAGCCCCAGCATTTT.

This clonotype has just a few counts. The V call is TRBV2, the J call TRBJ1-2, with D perhaps TRBD1 (5 bases). The germline CDR1 and CDR2 sequences are SNHLY and FYNNEI. V was pared by 5 bases and J by 7 bases, with 17 bases between. This CDR3 is 14 amino acids long. The CDR3 here is CASSFNRQGGGYTF. The CDR3 nucleotides read TGTGCCAGCAGTTTTAACCGCCAGGGTGGTGGCTACACCTTC.

Comment on this clonotype: Compared with germline, one end of the junction differs, possibly owing to a read error. The chain combines TRBV4-1 with TRBJ1-2; D remains ambiguous. CDR1 and CDR2 (germline): MGHRA, YSYEKL. The CDR3 covers 17 residues. The CDR3 DNA is TGCACCAGCAGCCAAGAAGGTATTCCTCCAGAGTACTATGGCTACACCTTC. It translates to CTSSQEGIPPEYYGYTF.

This sequence joins TRBV20-1 and TRBJ2-3; TRBD2 aligns across 8 bases. V lost 0 bases and J lost 4; bases outside the gene matches: 6. CDR3 size: 15 residues. Germline lookup yields CDR1 DFQATT and CDR2 SNEGSKA (reference sequence). The CDR3 coding sequence is TGCAGTGCTAGAGATCCGCGCGGGGGGCCAGATACGCAGTATTTT. It yields the protein CSARDPRGGPDTQYF.

This clonotype occurred a few times. This chain uses TRBV7-9 with TRBJ2-7, with TRBD2 identical over 7 bases. The CDR3 spans 14 residues. J gave up 7 bases and V 5 bases, and 11 bases lay outside the gene matches. Germline CDR1 and CDR2: SEHNR and FQNEAQ (reference sequence). As DNA, the CDR3 is TGTGCCAGCAGCCGTCTGGCGGGAGATTGGGAGCAGTACTTC. Its translation is CASSRLAGDWEQYF.